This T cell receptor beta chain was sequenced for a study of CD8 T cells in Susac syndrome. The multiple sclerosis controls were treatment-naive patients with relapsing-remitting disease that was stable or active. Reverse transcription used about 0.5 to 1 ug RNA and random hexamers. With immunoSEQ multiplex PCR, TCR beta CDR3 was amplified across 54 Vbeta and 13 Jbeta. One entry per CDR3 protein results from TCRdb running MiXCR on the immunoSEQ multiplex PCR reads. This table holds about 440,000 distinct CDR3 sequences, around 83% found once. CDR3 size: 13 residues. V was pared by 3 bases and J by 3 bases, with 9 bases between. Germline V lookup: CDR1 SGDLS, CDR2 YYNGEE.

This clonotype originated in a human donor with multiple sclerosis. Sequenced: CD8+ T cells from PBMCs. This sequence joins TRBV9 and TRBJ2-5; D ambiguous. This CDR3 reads CASSEDGEETQYF. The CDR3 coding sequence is TGTGCCAGCAGCGAGGACGGTGAAGAGACCCAGTACTTC. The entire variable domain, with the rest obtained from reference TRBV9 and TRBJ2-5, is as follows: DSGVTQTPKHLITATGQRVTLRCSPRSGDLSVYWYQQSLDQGLQFLIQYYNGEERAKGNILERFSAQQFPDLHSELNLSSLELGDSALYFCASSEDGEETQYFGPGTRLLVL.